This T cell receptor (beta chain) was identified in a study of CD8+ T cells in alopecia areata. With 4 bases removed from V and 3 bases from J, the gap between germline ends came to 18 bases. The CDR3 spans 16 residues. Germline V gene lookup returns CDR1 MNHEY and CDR2 SVGAGI. cDNA prepared by RNA extraction and subsequent reverse transcription served as the template for sequencing. Only in-frame clones appear in the TCRdb table, and some are missing; sequencing was by immunoSEQ multiplex PCR. This table has 150,000 to 200,000 clones, about 67% appearing once. Whole-study findings and limits: Although TCR sharing was seen in mice, sharing across patients was less clear, possibly for HLA-related reasons.

Peripheral blood, together with lesional scalp punch biopsies, was collected from alopecia areata patients. Starting from PBMCs, sorting isolated CD4+ and CD8+ T cells. Comments on this clone: Its antigen is as yet unknown.

The sample in question was CD8+ T cells sorted from blood, obtained at week 0. The clonotype comes from a human donor with alopecia areata. The rearrangement joins TRBV6-5 to TRBJ2-5; the D gene could be TRBD1 or TRBD2 (6 bases each). The CDR3 coding sequence is TGTGCCAGCAGTTCAGCCGACGGGGGCTCGGAAGAGACCCAGTACTTC. Residues: CASSSADGGSEETQYF.